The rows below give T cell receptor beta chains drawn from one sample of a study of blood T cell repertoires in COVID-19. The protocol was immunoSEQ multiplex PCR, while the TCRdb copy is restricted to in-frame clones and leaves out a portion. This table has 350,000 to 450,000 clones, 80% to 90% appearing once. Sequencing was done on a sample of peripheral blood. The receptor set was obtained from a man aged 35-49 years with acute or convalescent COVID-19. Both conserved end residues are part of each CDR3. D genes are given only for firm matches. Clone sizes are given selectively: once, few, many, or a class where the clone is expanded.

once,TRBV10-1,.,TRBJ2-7,TGCGCCAGCAGTGTGGGGGGTCCTTACGAGCAGTACTTC,CASSVGGPYEQYF
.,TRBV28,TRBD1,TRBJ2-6,TGTGCCAGGAAAGGGGGGAGGGACAGGGGATCCGGGGCCAACGTCCTGACTTTC,CARKGGRDRGSGANVLTF
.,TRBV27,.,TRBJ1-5,TGTGCCAGCAGTCCCCGCGCCCTAATTGCCCAGCATTTT,CASSPRALIAQHF
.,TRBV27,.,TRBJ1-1,TGTGCCAGCAGTTTATTCACAATGAACACTGAAGCTTTCTTT,CASSLFTMNTEAFF
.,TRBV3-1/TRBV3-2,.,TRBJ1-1,TGTGCCAGCGCGGGGGCCCGAGGCATCACTGAAGCTTTCTTT,CASAGARGITEAFF
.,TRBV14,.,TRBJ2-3,TGTGCCAGCAGCCAACAGACAGGACGCACAGATACGCAGTATTTT,CASSQQTGRTDTQYF
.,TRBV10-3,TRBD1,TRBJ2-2,TGTGCCAGAGGGACAGCATCGAACACCGGGGAGCTGTTTTTT,CARGTASNTGELFF
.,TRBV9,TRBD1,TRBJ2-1,TGTGCCAGCAGCGACCCTTCACAGGGGGCCTCCTACAATGAGCAGTTCTTC,CASSDPSQGASYNEQFF
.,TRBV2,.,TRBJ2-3,TGTGCCAGCAGTGAAGGGGCGGGGGCCGTGATCACAGATACGCAGTATTTT,CASSEGAGAVITDTQYF
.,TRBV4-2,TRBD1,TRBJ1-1,TGTGCCAGCAGCCAAGGGACAGGGACGAGTAAAACTGAAGCTTTCTTT,CASSQGTGTSKTEAFF
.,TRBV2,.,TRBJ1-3,TGTGCCAGCACCGTGAGAACTGGAAACACCATATATTTT,CASTVRTGNTIYF
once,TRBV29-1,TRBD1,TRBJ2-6,TGCAGCGTCCGGACAGGGGGAAGCTCTGGGGCCAACGTCCTGACTTTC,CSVRTGGSSGANVLTF
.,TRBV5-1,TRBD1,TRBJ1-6,TGCGCCAGCAGCTATTACAGGGGCGAATCACCCCTCCACTTT,CASSYYRGESPLHF
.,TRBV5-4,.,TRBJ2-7,TGTGCCAGCAGCGTAGGGACATTCTACGAGCAGTACTTC,CASSVGTFYEQYF
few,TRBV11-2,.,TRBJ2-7,TGTGCCAGCAGCTTAGATCCCGTTCTATACGAGCAGTACTTC,CASSLDPVLYEQYF
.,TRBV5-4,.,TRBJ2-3,TGTGCCAGCAGCTTGGATAGGGGGTGGTCAGATACGCAGTATTTT,CASSLDRGWSDTQYF
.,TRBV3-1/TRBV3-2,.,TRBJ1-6,TGTGCCAGCAGCCAAGATCTGGAAGCCTCGGGGTATTCACCCCTCCACTTT,CASSQDLEASGYSPLHF
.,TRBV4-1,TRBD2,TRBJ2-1,TGCGCCAGCAGCCAACCTTACCGGACTAGCGGGGGGGAGTATGAGCAGTTCTTC,CASSQPYRTSGGEYEQFF
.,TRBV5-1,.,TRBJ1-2,TGCGCCAGCAGCTTGTCAGGGTCGGATGGCTACACCTTC,CASSLSGSDGYTF
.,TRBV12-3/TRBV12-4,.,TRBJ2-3,TGTGCCAGCAGGACCTCGGGGGCAGATACGCAGTATTTT,CASRTSGADTQYF
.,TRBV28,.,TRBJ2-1,TGTGCCAGCAGTGCCAGACGGGGGAGCTCCTACAATGAGCAGTTCTTC,CASSARRGSSYNEQFF
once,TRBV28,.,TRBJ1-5,TGTGCCAGTCAAGCCGGACAAATGCATCAGCCCCAGCATTTT,CASQAGQMHQPQHF
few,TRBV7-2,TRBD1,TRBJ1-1,TGTGCCAGCAGCTCAACGACAGGGGGTTACACTGAAGCTTTCTTT,CASSSTTGGYTEAFF
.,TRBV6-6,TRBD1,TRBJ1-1,TGTGCCAGCAGTTACGATCCGGACAGGGACAAGGAAGCTTTCTTT,CASSYDPDRDKEAFF
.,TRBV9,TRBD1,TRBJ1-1,TGTGCCAGCAGCAAAGACCCCACAGGGGACACTGAAGCTTTCTTT,CASSKDPTGDTEAFF
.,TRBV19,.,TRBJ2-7,TGTGCCAGTAGTCAACAGGGCGGAGAGCAGTACTTC,CASSQQGGEQYF
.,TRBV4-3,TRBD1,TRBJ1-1,TGCGCCAGCAGCCTCATGACAGGGACCATGAACACTGAAGCTTTCTTT,CASSLMTGTMNTEAFF
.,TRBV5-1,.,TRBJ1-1,TGCGCCAGCAGCTTGCGGGGTGGGGGGACTGAAGCTTTCTTT,CASSLRGGGTEAFF
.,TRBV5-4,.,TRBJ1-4,TGTGCCAGCAGCTCAAGGGGGGGGAGTGAAAAACTGTTTTTT,CASSSRGGSEKLFF
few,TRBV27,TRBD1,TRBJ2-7,TGTGCCAGCAGTCAAATGAGGGGGCCCACCTACGAGCAGTACTTC,CASSQMRGPTYEQYF
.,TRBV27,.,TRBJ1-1,TGTGCCAGCAGTAATTTTGACAGACCGGCTGAAGCTTTCTTT,CASSNFDRPAEAFF
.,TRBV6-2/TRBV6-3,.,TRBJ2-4,TGTGCCAGCAGTACGGGGGACCAGGGAATTCAGTACTTC,CASSTGDQGIQYF
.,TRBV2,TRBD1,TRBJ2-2,TGTGCCAGCAGTGAGGGGACAGGGGGGCCCACCGGGGAGCTGTTTTTT,CASSEGTGGPTGELFF
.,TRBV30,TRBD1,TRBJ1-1,TGTGCCTGGAGTGTATCAGGGGGTATCACTGAAGCTTTCTTT,CAWSVSGGITEAFF
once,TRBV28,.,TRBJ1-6,TGTGCCAGCAGTTTCCGGCTGGGAGGGGGGGATTCACCCCTCCACTTT,CASSFRLGGGDSPLHF
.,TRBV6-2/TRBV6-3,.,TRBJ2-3,TGTGCCAGCAGTAGGTCGGCTCGGGCAGATACGCAGTATTTT,CASSRSARADTQYF
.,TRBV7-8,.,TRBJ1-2,TGTGCCAGCAGCCACAGGGATTACTATGGCTACACCTTC,CASSHRDYYGYTF
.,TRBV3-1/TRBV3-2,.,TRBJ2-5,TGTGCCAGCAGCCAAGACTCCAGTCCAGAGACCCAGTACTTC,CASSQDSSPETQYF
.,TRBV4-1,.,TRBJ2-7,TGCGCCAGCAGCCAAGCTTCGGGAGCCGGATCAGACGAGCAGTACTTC,CASSQASGAGSDEQYF
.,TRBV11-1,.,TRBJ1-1,TGTGCCAGCAGCTCGCCCTACGCGGCGGATGAGGAAGAAGCTTTCTTT,CASSSPYAADEEEAFF
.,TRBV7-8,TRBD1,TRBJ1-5,TGTGCCAGCAGCGGGGACAGAGGCAATCAGCCCCAGCATTTT,CASSGDRGNQPQHF
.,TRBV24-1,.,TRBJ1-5,TGTGCCACCAGTGACCGGGATCGGCAATATAGCAATCAGCCCCAGCATTTT,CATSDRDRQYSNQPQHF